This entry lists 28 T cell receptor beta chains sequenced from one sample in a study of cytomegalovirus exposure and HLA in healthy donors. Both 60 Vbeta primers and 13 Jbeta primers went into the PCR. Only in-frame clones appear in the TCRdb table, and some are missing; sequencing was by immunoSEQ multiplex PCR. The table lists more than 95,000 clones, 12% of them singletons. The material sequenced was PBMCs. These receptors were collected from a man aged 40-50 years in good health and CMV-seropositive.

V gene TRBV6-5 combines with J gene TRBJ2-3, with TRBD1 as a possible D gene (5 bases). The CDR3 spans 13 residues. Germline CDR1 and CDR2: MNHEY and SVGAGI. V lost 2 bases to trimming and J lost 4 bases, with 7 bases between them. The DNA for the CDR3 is TGTGCCAGCAGTTACGGACATTCAGATACGCAGTATTTT. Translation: CASSYGHSDTQYF.

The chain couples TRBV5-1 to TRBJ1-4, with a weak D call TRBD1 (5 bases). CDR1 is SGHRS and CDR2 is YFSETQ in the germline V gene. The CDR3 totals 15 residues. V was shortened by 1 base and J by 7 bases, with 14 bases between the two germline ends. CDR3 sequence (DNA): TGCGCCAGCAGCTTGTTGGGGGGACCCACTGAAAAACTGTTTTTT. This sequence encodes CASSLLGGPTEKLFF.

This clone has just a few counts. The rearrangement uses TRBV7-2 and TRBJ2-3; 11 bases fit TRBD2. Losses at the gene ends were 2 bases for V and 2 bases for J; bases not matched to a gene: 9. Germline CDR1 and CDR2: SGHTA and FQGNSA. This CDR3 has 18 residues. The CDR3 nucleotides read TGTGCCAGCAGCTTAACCCCAACTAGCGGGAGTTACACAGATACGCAGTATTTT. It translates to CASSLTPTSGSYTDTQYF.

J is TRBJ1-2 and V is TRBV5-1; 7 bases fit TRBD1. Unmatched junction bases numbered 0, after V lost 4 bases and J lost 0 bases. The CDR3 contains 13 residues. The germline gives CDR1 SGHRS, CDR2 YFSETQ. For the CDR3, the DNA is TGCGCCAGCAGCGACAGGGCTAACTATGGCTACACCTTC. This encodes CASSDRANYGYTF.

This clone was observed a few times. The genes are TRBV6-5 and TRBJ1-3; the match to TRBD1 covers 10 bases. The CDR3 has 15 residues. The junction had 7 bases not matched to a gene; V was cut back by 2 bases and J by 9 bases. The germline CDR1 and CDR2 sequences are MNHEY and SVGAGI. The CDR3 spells CASSYRGQGKGTIYF. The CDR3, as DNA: TGTGCCAGCAGTTACAGGGGACAGGGGAAGGGCACCATATATTTT.

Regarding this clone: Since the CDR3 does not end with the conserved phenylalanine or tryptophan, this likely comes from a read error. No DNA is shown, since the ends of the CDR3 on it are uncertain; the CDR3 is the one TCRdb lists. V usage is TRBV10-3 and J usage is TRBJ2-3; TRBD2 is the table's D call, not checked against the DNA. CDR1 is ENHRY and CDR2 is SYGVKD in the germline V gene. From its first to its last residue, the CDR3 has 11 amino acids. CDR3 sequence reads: CAISETSGRRV.

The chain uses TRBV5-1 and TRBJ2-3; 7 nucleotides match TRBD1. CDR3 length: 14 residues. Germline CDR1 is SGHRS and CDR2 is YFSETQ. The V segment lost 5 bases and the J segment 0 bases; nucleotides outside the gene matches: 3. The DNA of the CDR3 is TGCGCCAGCAGGACAGGGCACAGCACAGATACGCAGTATTTT. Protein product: CASRTGHSTDTQYF.

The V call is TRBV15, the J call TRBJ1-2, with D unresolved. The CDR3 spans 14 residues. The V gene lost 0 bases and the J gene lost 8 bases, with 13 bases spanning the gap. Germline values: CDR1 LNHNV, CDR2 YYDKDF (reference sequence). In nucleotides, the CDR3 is TGTGCCACCAGCAGAGATCTGGACCAGCGGGGCTACACCTTC. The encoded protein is CATSRDLDQRGYTF.

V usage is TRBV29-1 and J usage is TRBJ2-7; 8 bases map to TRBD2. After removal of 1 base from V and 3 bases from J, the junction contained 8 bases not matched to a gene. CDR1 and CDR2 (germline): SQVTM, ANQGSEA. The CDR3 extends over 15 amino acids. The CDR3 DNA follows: TGCAGCGTTGAAGGGGGAGCGGGAGAAGTCTACGAGCAGTACTTC. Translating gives CSVEGGAGEVYEQYF.

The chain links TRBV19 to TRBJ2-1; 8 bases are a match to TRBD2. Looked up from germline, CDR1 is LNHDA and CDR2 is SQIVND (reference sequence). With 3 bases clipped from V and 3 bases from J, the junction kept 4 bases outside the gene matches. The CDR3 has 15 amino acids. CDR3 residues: CASSITSGLYNEQFF. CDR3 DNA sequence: TGTGCCAGTAGTATCACTAGCGGTCTCTACAATGAGCAGTTCTTC.

CDR3 DNA: TGTGCCTGGAGTGACCACGCGAACCGGGACAGGGATGCCTACGAGCAGTACTTC. Protein product: CAWSDHANRDRDAYEQYF. The V and J genes are TRBV30 and TRBJ2-7; 9 bases are a match to TRBD1. This CDR3 spans 18 amino acids. V shed 1 base and J 2 bases; nucleotides not matched to a gene: 15. Looked up from germline, CDR1 is GTSNPN and CDR2 is SVGIG (reference sequence).

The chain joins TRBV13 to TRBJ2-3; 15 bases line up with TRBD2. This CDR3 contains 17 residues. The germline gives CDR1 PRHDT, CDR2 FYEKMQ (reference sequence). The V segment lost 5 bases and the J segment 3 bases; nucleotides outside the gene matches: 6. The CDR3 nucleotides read TGTGCCAGCAGCGCCCTGGGACTAGCGGGAGGTACAGATACGCAGTATTTT. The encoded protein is CASSALGLAGGTDTQYF. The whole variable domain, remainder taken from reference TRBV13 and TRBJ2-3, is AAGVIQSPRHLIKEKRETATLKCYPIPRHDTVYWYQQGPGQDPQFLISFYEKMQSDKGSIPDRFSAQQFSDYHSELNMSSLELGDSALYFCASSALGLAGGTDTQYFGPGTRLTVL.

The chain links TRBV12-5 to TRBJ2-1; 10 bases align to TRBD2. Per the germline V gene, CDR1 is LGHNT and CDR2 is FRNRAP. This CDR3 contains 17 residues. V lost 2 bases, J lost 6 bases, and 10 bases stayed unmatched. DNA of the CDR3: TGTGCTAGTGGTTTGTCGCCCCTAGCGGGAGCGTCCAATGAGCAGTTCTTC. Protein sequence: CASGLSPLAGASNEQFF.

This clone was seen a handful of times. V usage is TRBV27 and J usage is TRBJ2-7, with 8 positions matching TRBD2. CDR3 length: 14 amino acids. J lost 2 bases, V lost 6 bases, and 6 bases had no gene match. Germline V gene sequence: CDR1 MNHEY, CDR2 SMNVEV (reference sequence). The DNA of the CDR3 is TGTGCCAGCAGGCCGGGACTAGACCCCTACGAGCAGTACTTC. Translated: CASRPGLDPYEQYF.

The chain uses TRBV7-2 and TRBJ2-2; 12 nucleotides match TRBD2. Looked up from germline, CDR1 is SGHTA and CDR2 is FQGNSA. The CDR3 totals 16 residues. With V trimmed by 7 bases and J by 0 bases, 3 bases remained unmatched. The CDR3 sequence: CASKLAGGANTGELFF. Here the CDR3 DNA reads TGTGCCAGCAAGCTAGCGGGAGGGGCGAACACCGGGGAGCTGTTTTTT.

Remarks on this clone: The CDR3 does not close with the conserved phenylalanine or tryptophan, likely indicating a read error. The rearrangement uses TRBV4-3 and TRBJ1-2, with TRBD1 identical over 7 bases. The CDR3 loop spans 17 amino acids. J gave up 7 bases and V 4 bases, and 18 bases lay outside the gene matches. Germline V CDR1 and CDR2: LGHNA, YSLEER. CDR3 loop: CASSPLDRDVADGGYTV. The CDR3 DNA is TGCGCCAGCAGCCCCCTAGACAGGGACGTAGCTGATGGTGGCTACACCGTC.

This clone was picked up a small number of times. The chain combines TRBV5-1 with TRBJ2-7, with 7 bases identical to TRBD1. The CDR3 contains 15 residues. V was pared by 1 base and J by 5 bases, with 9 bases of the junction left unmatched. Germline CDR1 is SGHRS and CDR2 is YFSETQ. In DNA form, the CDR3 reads TGCGCCAGCAGCTTGATGGAGACAGGGTTCGACGAGCAGTACTTC. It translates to CASSLMETGFDEQYF.

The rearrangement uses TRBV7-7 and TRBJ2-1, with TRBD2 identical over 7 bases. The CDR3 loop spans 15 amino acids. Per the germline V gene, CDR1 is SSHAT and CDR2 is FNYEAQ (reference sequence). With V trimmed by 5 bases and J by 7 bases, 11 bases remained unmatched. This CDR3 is CASSPGAGVANEQFF. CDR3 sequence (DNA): TGTGCCAGCAGCCCTGGCGCGGGAGTGGCAAATGAGCAGTTCTTC.

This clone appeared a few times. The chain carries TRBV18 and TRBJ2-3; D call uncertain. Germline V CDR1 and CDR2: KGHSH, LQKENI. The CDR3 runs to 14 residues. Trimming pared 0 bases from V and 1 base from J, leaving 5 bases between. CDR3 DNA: TGTGCCAGCTCACCACCAAGCGGCACAGATACGCAGTATTTT. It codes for CASSPPSGTDTQYF.

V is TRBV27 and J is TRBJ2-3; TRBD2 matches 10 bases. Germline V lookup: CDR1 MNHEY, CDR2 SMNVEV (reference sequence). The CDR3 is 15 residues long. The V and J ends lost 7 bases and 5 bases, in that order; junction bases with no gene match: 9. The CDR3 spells CASTPLAGERDTQYF. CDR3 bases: TGTGCCAGCACCCCCCTAGCGGGAGAAAGAGATACGCAGTATTTT.

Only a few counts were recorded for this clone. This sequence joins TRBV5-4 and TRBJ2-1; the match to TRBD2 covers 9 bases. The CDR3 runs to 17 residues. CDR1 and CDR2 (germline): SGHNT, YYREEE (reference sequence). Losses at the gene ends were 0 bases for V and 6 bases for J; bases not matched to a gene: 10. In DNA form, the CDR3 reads TGTGCCAGCAGCTTGGAACAGTATGCGGGAGGGGGCAATGAGCAGTTCTTC. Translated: CASSLEQYAGGGNEQFF.

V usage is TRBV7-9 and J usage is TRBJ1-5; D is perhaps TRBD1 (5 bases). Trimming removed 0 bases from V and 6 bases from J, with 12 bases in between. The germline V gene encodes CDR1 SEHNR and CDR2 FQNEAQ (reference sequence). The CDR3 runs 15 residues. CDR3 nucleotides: TGTGCCAGCAGCTTAGCCGGGGGAATAATTCAGCCCCAGCATTTT. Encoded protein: CASSLAGGIIQPQHF.

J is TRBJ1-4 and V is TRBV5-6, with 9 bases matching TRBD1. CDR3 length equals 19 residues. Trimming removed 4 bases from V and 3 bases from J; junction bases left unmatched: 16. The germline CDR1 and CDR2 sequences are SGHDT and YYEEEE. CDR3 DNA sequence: TGTGCCAGCAGCAACCTAATTGTGGGGACAGGGAAGGCTAATGAAAAACTGTTTTTT. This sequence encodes CASSNLIVGTGKANEKLFF.

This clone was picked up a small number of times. The CDR3 DNA sequence: TGTGCCAGCAGTTCCCTAGCGGGAGTAGGGGAGACCCAGTACTTC. Translating gives CASSSLAGVGETQYF. This chain joins TRBV5-4 and TRBJ2-5, with 10 positions matching TRBD2. CDR1 is SGHNT and CDR2 is YYREEE in the germline V gene (reference sequence). V lost 5 bases and J lost 5; bases outside the gene matches: 9. The CDR3 consists of 15 residues.

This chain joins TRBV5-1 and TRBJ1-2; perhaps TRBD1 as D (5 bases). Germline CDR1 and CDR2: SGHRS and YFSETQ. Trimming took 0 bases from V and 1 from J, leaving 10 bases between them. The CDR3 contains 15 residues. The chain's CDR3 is CASSLEAGRNYGYTF. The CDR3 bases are TGCGCCAGCAGCTTGGAAGCGGGACGTAACTATGGCTACACCTTC.

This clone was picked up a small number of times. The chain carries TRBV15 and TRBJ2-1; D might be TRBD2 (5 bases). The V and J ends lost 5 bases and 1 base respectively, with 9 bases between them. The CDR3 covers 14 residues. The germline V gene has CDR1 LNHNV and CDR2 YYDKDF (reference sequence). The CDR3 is CATSGSESYNEQFF. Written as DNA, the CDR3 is TGTGCCACCAGCGGGAGCGAGTCCTACAATGAGCAGTTCTTC.

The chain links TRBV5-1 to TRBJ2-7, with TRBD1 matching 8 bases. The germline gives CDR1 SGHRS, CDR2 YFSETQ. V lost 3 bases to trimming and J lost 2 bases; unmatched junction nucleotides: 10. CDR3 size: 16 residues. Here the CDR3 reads CASSYGYGQGPYEQYF. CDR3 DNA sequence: TGCGCCAGCAGCTATGGTTATGGACAGGGACCCTACGAGCAGTACTTC.

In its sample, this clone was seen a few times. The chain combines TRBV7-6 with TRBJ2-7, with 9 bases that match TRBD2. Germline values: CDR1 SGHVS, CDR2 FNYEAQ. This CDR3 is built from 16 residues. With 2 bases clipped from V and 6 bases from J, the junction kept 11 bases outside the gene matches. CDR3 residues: CASSLSPTVLAGEQYF. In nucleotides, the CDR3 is TGTGCCAGCAGCTTATCACCCACGGTACTAGCGGGCGAGCAGTACTTC.